A selection of T cell receptor beta chains follows, all from one sample in a study of graft-versus-host responses after intestinal transplantation. Only in-frame clones appear in the TCRdb table, and some are missing; sequencing was by immunoSEQ multiplex PCR. The sample consists of around 69,000 clones, 90% of them appearing once. No antigen has been assigned to these receptors. The sample here was unstimulated CD8+ T cells sorted from spleen or lymph node cells, taken before transplant. The receptor set was obtained from a human donor who was the organ donor for an intestinal transplant. The CDR3 runs from the conserved cysteine through the conserved F or W. Each record gives: D gene, J gene, CDR3 length, clone size, V gene, CDR3 protein, CDR3 DNA. The D gene is left open where the match is weak. Only some rows state a clone size, as once, few, many or a class for expanded clones.

>NA|TRBJ1-6|15|once|TRBV4-3
CASSQARTARSPLHF
TGCGCCAGCAGCCAAGCTCGGACAGCTAGATCACCCCTCCACTTT
>TRBD2|TRBJ2-1|15|once|TRBV7-9
CASSKTSGGKYEQFF
TGTGCCAGCAGCAAAACTAGCGGGGGGAAATATGAGCAGTTCTTC
>NA|TRBJ2-6|19|NA|TRBV5-1
CASSSTGSPKRPGANVLTF
TGCGCCAGCAGCTCAACAGGGTCCCCCAAGAGACCTGGGGCCAACGTCCTGACTTTC
>NA|TRBJ2-3|14|NA|TRBV9
CASSSSGNRDTQYF
TGTGCCAGCAGCTCATCGGGGAACAGAGATACGCAGTATTTT
>TRBD1|TRBJ1-1|16|NA|TRBV18
CASSGTTGGLNTEAFF
TGTGCCAGCTCTGGGACTACAGGGGGCTTGAACACTGAAGCTTTCTTT
>NA|TRBJ1-5|14|NA|TRBV4-1
CASSHSGLGQPQHF
TGCGCCAGCAGCCATTCAGGGCTCGGTCAGCCCCAGCATTTT
>TRBD1|TRBJ1-2|15|once|TRBV5-4
CASSTDRVTNYGYTF
TGTGCCAGCAGCACGGACAGGGTAACTAACTATGGCTACACCTTC
>NA|TRBJ1-5|14|NA|TRBV4-2
CASSQDSENQPQHF
TGTGCCAGCAGCCAAGATAGTGAGAATCAGCCCCAGCATTTT
>NA|TRBJ1-5|17|many|TRBV10-3
CAISESQGRSSNQPQHF
TGTGCCATCAGTGAGTCTCAGGGTCGGAGTAGCAATCAGCCCCAGCATTTT
>TRBD2|TRBJ2-1|15|NA|TRBV4-1
CASSPMGTSRNEQFF
TGCGCCAGCAGCCCCATGGGGACTAGCCGCAATGAGCAGTTCTTC
>NA|TRBJ2-3|15|NA|TRBV27
CASSLSGGSFFTQYF
TGTGCCAGCAGTTTATCGGGGGGTAGTTTCTTTACGCAGTATTTT
>NA|TRBJ2-3|12|NA|TRBV27
CASIDSTDTQYF
TGTGCCAGCATTGACTCCACAGATACGCAGTATTTT
>NA|TRBJ2-3|14|NA|TRBV27
CASSLQGTPDTQYF
TGTGCCAGCAGCCTTCAGGGCACCCCGGATACGCAGTATTTT
>TRBD1|TRBJ1-2|15|NA|TRBV7-9
CASSPGTVTNYGYTF
TGTGCCAGCAGCCCAGGGACAGTTACTAACTATGGCTACACCTTC
>NA|TRBJ2-1|14|NA|TRBV27
CASSSHPTIEGQFF
TGTGCCAGCAGTTCTCACCCAACCATTGAGGGGCAGTTCTTC
>TRBD1|TRBJ1-1|13|NA|TRBV28
CASSLSGGTEAFF
TGTGCCAGCAGTTTATCAGGGGGGACTGAAGCTTTCTTT
>TRBD1|TRBJ1-1|15|NA|TRBV7-6
CASSPQGVENTEAFF
TGTGCCAGCAGCCCGCAGGGGGTTGAGAACACTGAAGCTTTCTTT
>TRBD2|TRBJ2-5|14|NA|TRBV27
CASSLGTSGETQYF
TGTGCCAGCAGTTTAGGAACTAGCGGAGAGACCCAGTACTTC
>TRBD1|TRBJ2-1|16|NA|TRBV7-3
CASRALGQGPYNEQFF
TGTGCCAGCAGGGCTTTGGGACAGGGACCCTACAATGAGCAGTTCTTC
>NA|TRBJ2-1|15|NA|TRBV5-1
CASSLEGADFGEQFF
TGCGCCAGCAGCTTGGAGGGAGCGGATTTCGGTGAGCAGTTCTTC
>NA|TRBJ1-5|15|NA|TRBV4-1
CASSLHGGSNQPQHF
TGCGCCAGCAGCCTCCACGGGGGTAGCAATCAGCCCCAGCATTTT
>TRBD1|TRBJ2-2|15|NA|TRBV9
CASSATGVSTGELFF
TGTGCCAGCAGCGCGACAGGGGTATCCACCGGGGAGCTGTTTTTT
>NA|TRBJ2-3|16|NA|TRBV27
CASSGEQGVGTDTQYF
TGTGCCAGCAGTGGGGAACAGGGTGTCGGCACAGATACGCAGTATTTT
>TRBD1|TRBJ2-3|16|NA|TRBV18
CASSPIPGQVTDTQYF
TGTGCCAGCTCACCTATTCCGGGACAGGTCACAGATACGCAGTATTTT
>TRBD2|TRBJ2-4|17|NA|TRBV9
CASSSGTSGGSGNIQYF
TGTGCCAGCAGCTCGGGGACTAGCGGGGGAAGTGGAAACATTCAGTACTTC
>NA|TRBJ1-1|15|NA|TRBV5-1
CASSFEGVGNTEAFF
TGCGCCAGCAGCTTCGAGGGTGTCGGGAACACTGAAGCTTTCTTT
>TRBD2|TRBJ2-1|15|NA|TRBV6-4
CASSAGTSENNEQFF
TGTGCCAGCAGTGCCGGGACTAGCGAAAACAATGAGCAGTTCTTC
>NA|TRBJ1-4|18|NA|TRBV14
CASSQDHQGGTTNEKLFF
TGTGCCAGCAGCCAAGATCACCAGGGAGGGACTACTAATGAAAAACTGTTTTTT
>NA|TRBJ2-3|16|NA|TRBV25-1
CASSELQATSTDTQYF
TGTGCCAGCAGTGAGTTACAGGCGACAAGCACAGATACGCAGTATTTT
>TRBD2|TRBJ2-1|14|NA|TRBV11-2
CASSWEGVYNEQFF
TGTGCCAGCAGCTGGGAGGGAGTATACAATGAGCAGTTCTTC
>TRBD1|TRBJ2-1|21|NA|TRBV5-1
CASSLVDGTGPISPPYNEQFF
TGCGCCAGCAGCTTGGTTGACGGGACAGGCCCCATAAGCCCCCCCTACAATGAGCAGTTCTTC
>TRBD2|TRBJ2-5|17|few|TRBV6-1
CASSDGTSGGLRETQYF
TGTGCCAGCAGTGACGGGACTAGCGGGGGCCTCCGGGAGACCCAGTACTTC
>TRBD1|TRBJ2-1|13|NA|TRBV10-3
CATIGGSGNEQFF
TGTGCCACCATAGGGGGCTCGGGCAATGAGCAGTTCTTC